This entry is about one T cell receptor (beta chain). Repertoires were generated with immunoSEQ multiplex PCR, while TCRdb's copy carries only in-frame clones and drops some. The sample has over 12,000 clones, over 70% seen once. This sample was taken from a study of immune characteristics of hereditary and idiopathic chronic pancreatitis. The pancreas tissue came from patients undergoing total pancreatectomy with islet autotransplantation. Trimming removed 0 bases at V and 6 bases at J, with 17 bases between. Looked up from germline, CDR1 is SGHTA and CDR2 is FQGNSA. This CDR3 contains 16 residues. J is TRBJ1-2 and V is TRBV7-2; perhaps TRBD1 as D (6 bases). Sequences were obtained from pancreas tissue with hereditary chronic pancreatitis. This TCR was recovered from a human donor with chronic pancreatitis. CDR3 nucleotide sequence: TGTGCCAGCAGCTTAGCGCAGAGGTCTCAGGGGAATGGCTACACCTTC. It yields the protein CASSLAQRSQGNGYTF.